Below, one T cell receptor (beta chain) is given with its context. This clonotype came up many times. What antigen it recognizes has not been identified. No much larger clone exists at a distance of one base, and base qualities are not known. The sample belongs to a study of lung T cells in sarcoidosis with Löfgren's syndrome (dated by TCRdb to between 2016 and 2019). Background on the whole study: Sarcoidosis was characterized as a granulomatous disease that is mostly pulmonary, in which CD4+ T cells accumulate in bronchoalveolar lavage fluid. The repertoire analyses concentrated on Lofgren's syndrome patients.

Sequenced using an Illumina MiSeq. TCRdb redid the processing of the public reads, applying fastp at Q25 and MiXCR, and retained in-frame beta chains. Under each unique CDR3 protein, matching rows form one entry showing the most common genes and DNA. For this sample there are fewer than 80,000 distinct CDR3 sequences; 21% appear just once. The top ten hold about 2.3% of the sample. The paper's findings and limits, for the study overall: Recognition of a sarcoidosis-associated antigen was only suggested; the antigen itself remained putative and unidentified. In Lofgren's syndrome patients, relative to control subjects, TRAV12-1 and TRBV2 were reported to be the most expanded V gene segments. In alphabeta pairing analysis, TRAV12-1 was found to pair preferentially with TRBV2, and CDR3 homology was shown by the resulting paired TCRs. TRAV12-1 and TRBV2 CDR3 motifs were reported to be shared among multiple Löfgren's syndrome patients, suggesting public CD4+ TCR repertoires.

The CDR3, cysteine through phenylalanine, is 14 amino acids long. Just CDR3 DNA is preserved here, 42 bases in frame from base 1. Compared with germline, V lacks 5 bases and J lacks 1 base; bases without a gene match: 4. In the germline V gene, CDR1 corresponds to MNHNS and CDR2 to SASEGT. This receptor was obtained from a human donor with sarcoidosis (Löfgren's syndrome or another form), or a control subject (not recorded which). Sequencing was performed on CD4+ T cells from PBMCs. The sequence links TRBV6-1 to TRBJ1-1, with 7 bases aligning to TRBD1. The DNA is TGTGCCAGCAGTCCGACAGGGCGGAACACTGAAGCTTTCTTT. This sequence encodes CASSPTGRNTEAFF.